The clone carrying this T cell receptor (beta chain) showed up just a few times. Its antigen is unknown. Losses at the gene ends were 5 bases for V and 8 bases for J; bases not matched to a gene: 8. CDR1 is SEHNR, CDR2 FQNEAQ, per germline (reference sequence). The CDR3 sequence is 13 residues long. This record comes from a study of T cells in Graves' hyperthyroidism and ophthalmopathy. Overall study findings and caveats: A model of 13 V-J features distinguished ophthalmopathy from stable hyperthyroidism.

Template material for amplifying TCR beta CDR3 regions consisted of RNA transcripts. Using the HTBI primer set, a first-round RT-PCR was run on the TCR CDR3. From the multiplex PCR reads, TCRdb called clonotypes with MiXCR, one entry per CDR3 protein. The sample lists 700,000 to 850,000 distinct CDR3 sequences; about 35% were seen once. V is TRBV7-9 and J is TRBJ1-2, with 7 bases fitting TRBD1. What was sequenced was blood. The sequence was collected from a woman aged 40 to 55 with Graves' hyperthyroidism. CDR3 nucleotide sequence: TGTGCCAGCAGCGCCGGGACAGAGAACGGCTACACCTTC. This encodes CASSAGTENGYTF.